Listed below are T cell receptor beta chains from one sample, sequenced in a study of T cells in Graves' hyperthyroidism and ophthalmopathy. TCRdb processed the multiplex PCR reads anew with MiXCR; each CDR3 protein has one entry. The data show roughly 550,000 distinct CDR3 sequences, 15% to 20% seen once. Sequencing was done on a sample of blood. Source of these receptors: a woman in her twenties or thirties with Graves' ophthalmopathy. Each CDR3 is given with its conserved first and last residue. Fields, in order: D gene, J gene, clone size, V gene, CDR3 protein, CDR3 DNA. A D gene is named only where the DNA matches it firmly. Some rows mark clone size as missing; the rest say once, few, many or name a class of expanded clone.

D: TRBD2; J: TRBJ2-1; size: many; V: TRBV27; CDR3: CASSRYSGRRGWEQFF; DNA: TGTGCCAGCAGTCGGTATAGCGGGAGACGGGGCTGGGAGCAGTTCTTC
D: TRBD1; J: TRBJ2-6; size: few; V: TRBV20-1; CDR3: CSARPRGGAPPGANVLTF; DNA: TGCAGTGCTAGGCCTCGAGGGGGCGCTCCCCCTGGGGCCAACGTCCTGACTTTC
D: -; J: TRBJ1-2; size: -; V: TRBV6-4; CDR3: CASSEVPGDGYTF; DNA: TGTGCCAGCAGTGAGGTTCCGGGGGATGGCTACACCTTC
D: TRBD1; J: TRBJ2-7; size: few; V: TRBV20-1; CDR3: CSATSTGRPYEQYF; DNA: TGCAGTGCCACTTCGACAGGGCGTCCCTACGAGCAGTACTTC
D: -; J: TRBJ2-2; size: few; V: TRBV5-1; CDR3: CASSRRAQQQMPGELFF; DNA: TGCGCCAGCAGTAGGCGGGCTCAACAGCAAATGCCTGGGGAGCTGTTTTTT
D: TRBD1; J: TRBJ2-7; size: many; V: TRBV6-2/TRBV6-3; CDR3: CASRGQGTYEQYF; DNA: TGTGCCAGCCGTGGACAGGGAACCTACGAGCAGTACTTC
D: -; J: TRBJ1-1; size: -; V: TRBV5-1; CDR3: CASRTGTGNTEAFF; DNA: TGCGCCAGCAGGACCGGGACTGGGAACACTGAAGCTTTCTTT
D: -; J: TRBJ2-7; size: many; V: TRBV2; CDR3: CASSGRTEVYEQYF; DNA: TGTGCCAGCAGTGGGAGGACAGAAGTCTACGAGCAGTACTTC
D: TRBD2; J: TRBJ2-1; size: many; V: TRBV3-1; CDR3: CASSAPRLAGTNEQFF; DNA: TGTGCCAGCAGCGCCCCCCGACTAGCGGGAACCAATGAGCAGTTCTTC
D: TRBD2; J: TRBJ2-1; size: many; V: TRBV27; CDR3: CASSFRLAEVGYEQFF; DNA: TGTGCCAGCAGTTTCCGGCTAGCGGAGGTGGGCTATGAGCAGTTCTTC
D: -; J: TRBJ2-7; size: many; V: TRBV6-5; CDR3: CASRTSEQYF; DNA: TGTGCCAGCAGAACCTCAGAGCAGTACTTC
D: -; J: TRBJ2-1; size: many; V: TRBV12-5; CDR3: CASGQSYNEQFF; DNA: TGTGCTAGTGGACAGTCCTACAATGAGCAGTTCTTC
D: -; J: TRBJ2-3; size: once; V: TRBV6-2/TRBV6-3; CDR3: CASQMRGIWTDTQYF; DNA: TGTGCCAGCCAAATGCGGGGAATTTGGACAGATACGCAGTATTTT
D: -; J: TRBJ2-7; size: many; V: TRBV28; CDR3: CATFPRTNYEQYF; DNA: TGTGCCACCTTCCCCAGGACAAACTACGAGCAGTACTTC
D: -; J: TRBJ1-1; size: many; V: TRBV7-8; CDR3: CASSLGVGLMNTEAFF; DNA: TGTGCCAGCAGCTTAGGGGTCGGGCTTATGAACACTGAAGCTTTCTTT
D: -; J: TRBJ2-2; size: -; V: TRBV20-1; CDR3: CSAVRALGGELSGELFF; DNA: TGCAGTGCTGTTCGTGCCCTCGGGGGAGAATTGAGCGGGGAGCTGTTTTTT
D: -; J: TRBJ2-1; size: -; V: TRBV20-1; CDR3: CSARLAREYVYNEQFF; DNA: TGCAGTGCTAGGCTTGCACGGGAGTATGTGTACAATGAGCAGTTCTTC
D: TRBD1; J: TRBJ2-4; size: few; V: TRBV3-1; CDR3: CASSQEEGQGAKNIQYF; DNA: TGTGCCAGCAGCCAAGAGGAGGGACAGGGGGCTAAAAACATTCAGTACTTC
D: TRBD1; J: TRBJ2-7; size: many; V: TRBV28; CDR3: CATTGGASYEQYF; DNA: TGTGCCACTACAGGGGGCGCTTCCTACGAGCAGTACTTC
D: -; J: TRBJ1-1; size: -; V: TRBV3-1; CDR3: CTSSQAIWNTEAFF; DNA: TGTACCAGCAGCCAGGCCATTTGGAACACTGAAGCTTTCTTT